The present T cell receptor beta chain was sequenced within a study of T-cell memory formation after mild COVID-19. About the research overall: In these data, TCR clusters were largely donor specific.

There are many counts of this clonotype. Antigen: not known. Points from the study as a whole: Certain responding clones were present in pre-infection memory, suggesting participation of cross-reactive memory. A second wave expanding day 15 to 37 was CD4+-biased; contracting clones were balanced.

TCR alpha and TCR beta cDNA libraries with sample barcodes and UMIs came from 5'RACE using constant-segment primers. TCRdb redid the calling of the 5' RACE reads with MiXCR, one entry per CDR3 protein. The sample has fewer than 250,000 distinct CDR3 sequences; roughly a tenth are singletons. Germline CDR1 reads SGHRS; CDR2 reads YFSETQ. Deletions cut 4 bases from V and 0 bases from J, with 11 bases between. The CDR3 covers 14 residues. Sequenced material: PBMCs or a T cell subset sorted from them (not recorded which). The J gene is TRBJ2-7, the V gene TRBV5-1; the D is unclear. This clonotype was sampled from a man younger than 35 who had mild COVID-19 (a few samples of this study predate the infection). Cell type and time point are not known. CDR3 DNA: TGCGCCAGCAGCCCCAGACTCTTCTCCTACGAGCAGTACTTC. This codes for CASSPRLFSYEQYF. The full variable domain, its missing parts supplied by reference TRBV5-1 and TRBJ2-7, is KAGVTQTPRYLIKTRGQQVTLSCSPISGHRSVSWYQQTPGQGLQFLFEYFSETQRNKGNFPGRFSGRQFSNSRSEMNVSTLELGDSALYLCASSPRLFSYEQYFGPGTRLTVT.